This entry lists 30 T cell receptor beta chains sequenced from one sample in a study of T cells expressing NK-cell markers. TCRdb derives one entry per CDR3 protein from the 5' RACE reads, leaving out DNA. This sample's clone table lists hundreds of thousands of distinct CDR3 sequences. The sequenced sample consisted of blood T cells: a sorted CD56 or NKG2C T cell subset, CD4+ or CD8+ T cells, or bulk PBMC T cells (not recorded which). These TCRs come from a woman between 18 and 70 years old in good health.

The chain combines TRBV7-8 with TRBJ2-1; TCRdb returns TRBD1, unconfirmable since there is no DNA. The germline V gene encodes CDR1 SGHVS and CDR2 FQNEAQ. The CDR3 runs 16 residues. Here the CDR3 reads CASSLGGRITYNEQFF.

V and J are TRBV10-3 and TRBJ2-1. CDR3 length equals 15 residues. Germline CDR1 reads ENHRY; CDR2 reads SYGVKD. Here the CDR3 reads CATGIRKRSYNEQFF.

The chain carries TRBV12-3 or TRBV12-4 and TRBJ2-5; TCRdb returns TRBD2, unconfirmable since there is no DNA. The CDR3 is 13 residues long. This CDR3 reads CASTLPGGETQYF.

The CDR3 reads CASSRGTSGLSYNEQFF. The rearrangement links TRBV11-2 to TRBJ2-1; TCRdb returns TRBD2, unconfirmable since there is no DNA. The CDR3 runs to 17 residues. In germline, CDR1 is SGHAT, CDR2 FQNNGV.

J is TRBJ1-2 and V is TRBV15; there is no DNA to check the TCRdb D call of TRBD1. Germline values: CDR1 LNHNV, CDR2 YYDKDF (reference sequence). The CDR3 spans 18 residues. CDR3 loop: CATSRSRQSVLLWEGYTF.

This chain's CDR3 is CASSVRSGTLETQYF. The chain joins TRBV11-2 to TRBJ2-5; TCRdb designates TRBD1, a call that cannot be tested without DNA. The germline V gene has CDR1 SGHAT and CDR2 FQNNGV. CDR3 size: 15 residues. The full variable domain, with the rest looked up from reference TRBV11-2 and TRBJ2-5, is EAGVAQSPRYKIIEKRQSVAFWCNPISGHATLYWYQQILGQGPKLLIQFQNNGVVDDSQLPKDRFSAERLKGVDSTLKIQPAKLEDSAVYLCASSVRSGTLETQYFGPGTRLLVL.

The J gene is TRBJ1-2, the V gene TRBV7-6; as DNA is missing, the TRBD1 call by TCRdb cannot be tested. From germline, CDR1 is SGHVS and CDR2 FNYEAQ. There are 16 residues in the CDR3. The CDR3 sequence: CASSNRDRGLDYGYTF.

CDR3 residues: CASRTQAGEETQYF. This rearrangement joins TRBV5-4 to TRBJ2-5; TCRdb outputs TRBD2, but without DNA this stays unchecked. In germline, CDR1 is SGHNT, CDR2 YYREEE (reference sequence). This CDR3 is built from 14 residues. Supplemented by reference TRBV5-4 and TRBJ2-5, the full variable domain reads ETGVTQSPTHLIKTRGQQVTLRCSSQSGHNTVSWYQQALGQGPQFIFQYYREEENGRGNFPPRFSGLQFPNYSSELNVNALELDDSALYLCASRTQAGEETQYFGPGTRLLVL.

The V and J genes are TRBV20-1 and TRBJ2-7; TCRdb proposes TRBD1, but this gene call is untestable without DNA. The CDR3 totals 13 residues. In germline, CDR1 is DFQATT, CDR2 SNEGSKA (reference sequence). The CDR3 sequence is CSARPDRDHEQYF.

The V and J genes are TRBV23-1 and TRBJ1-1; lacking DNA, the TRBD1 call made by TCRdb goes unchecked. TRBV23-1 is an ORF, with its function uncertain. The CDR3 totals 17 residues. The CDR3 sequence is CASSQCNGQSMNTEAFF.

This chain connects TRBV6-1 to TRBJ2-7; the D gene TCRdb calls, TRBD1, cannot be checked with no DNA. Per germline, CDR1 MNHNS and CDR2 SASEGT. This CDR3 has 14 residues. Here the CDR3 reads CATAPRTGGYEQYF.

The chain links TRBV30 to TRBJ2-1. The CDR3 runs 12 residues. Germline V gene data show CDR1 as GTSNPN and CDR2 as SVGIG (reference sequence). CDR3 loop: CAWSLTYNEQFF.

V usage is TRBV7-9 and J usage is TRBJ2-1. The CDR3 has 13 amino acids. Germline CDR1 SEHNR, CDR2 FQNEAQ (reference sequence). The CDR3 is CASSYPAYNEQFF.

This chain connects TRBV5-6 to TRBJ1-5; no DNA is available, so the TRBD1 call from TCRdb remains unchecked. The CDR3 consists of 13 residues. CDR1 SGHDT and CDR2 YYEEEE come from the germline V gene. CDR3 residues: CASSASGLQPQHF. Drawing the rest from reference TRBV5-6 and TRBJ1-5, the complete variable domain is DAGVTQSPTHLIKTRGQQVTLRCSPKSGHDTVSWYQQALGQGPQFIFQYYEEEERQRGNFPDRFSGHQFPNYSSELNVNALLLGDSALYLCASSASGLQPQHFGDGTRLSIL.

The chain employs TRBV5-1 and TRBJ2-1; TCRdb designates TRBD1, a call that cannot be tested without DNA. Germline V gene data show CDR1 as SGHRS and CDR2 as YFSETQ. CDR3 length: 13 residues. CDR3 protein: CASSRGQYNEQFF.

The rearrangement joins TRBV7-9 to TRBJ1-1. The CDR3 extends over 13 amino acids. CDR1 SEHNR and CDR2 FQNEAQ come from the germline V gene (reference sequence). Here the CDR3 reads CASSLNSPTEAFF.

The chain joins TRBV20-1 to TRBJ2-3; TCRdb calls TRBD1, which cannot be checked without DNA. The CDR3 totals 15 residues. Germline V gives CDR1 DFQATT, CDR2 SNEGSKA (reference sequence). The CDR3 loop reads CSAKTRDRFTDTQYF.

CDR3 protein: CASRTDRGLRSGTPEAFF. The J gene is TRBJ1-1, the V gene TRBV12-3 or TRBV12-4; absent DNA, TCRdb's TRBD1 call cannot be checked. The CDR3 length is 18 residues.

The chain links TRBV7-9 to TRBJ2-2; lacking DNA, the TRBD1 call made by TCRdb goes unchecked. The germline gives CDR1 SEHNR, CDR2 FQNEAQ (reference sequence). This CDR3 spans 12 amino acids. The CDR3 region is CASSYPAGELFF.

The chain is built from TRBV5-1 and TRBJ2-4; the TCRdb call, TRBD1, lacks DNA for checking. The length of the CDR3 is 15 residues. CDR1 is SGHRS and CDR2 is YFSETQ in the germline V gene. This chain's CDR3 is CASAREGGAIDIQYF. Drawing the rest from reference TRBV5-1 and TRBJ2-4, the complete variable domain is KAGVTQTPRYLIKTRGQQVTLSCSPISGHRSVSWYQQTPGQGLQFLFEYFSETQRNKGNFPGRFSGRQFSNSRSEMNVSTLELGDSALYLCASAREGGAIDIQYFGAGTRLSVL.

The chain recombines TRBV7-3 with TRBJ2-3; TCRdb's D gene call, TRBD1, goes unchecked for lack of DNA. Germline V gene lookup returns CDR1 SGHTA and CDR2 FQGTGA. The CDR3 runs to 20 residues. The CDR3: CASSLTPGRSVVRPTDTQYF. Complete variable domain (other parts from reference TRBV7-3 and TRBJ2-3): GAGVSQTPSNKVTEKGKYVELRCDPISGHTALYWYRQSLGQGPEFLIYFQGTGAADDSGLPNDRFFAVRPEGSVSTLKIQRTERGDSAVYLCASSLTPGRSVVRPTDTQYFGPGTRLTVL.

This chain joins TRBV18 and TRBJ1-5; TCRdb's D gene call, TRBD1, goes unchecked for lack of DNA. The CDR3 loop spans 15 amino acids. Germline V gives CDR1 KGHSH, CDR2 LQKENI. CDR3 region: CASSPPAGGGQPQHF. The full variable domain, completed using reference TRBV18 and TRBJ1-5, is NAGVMQNPRHLVRRRGQEARLRCSPMKGHSHVYWYRQLPEEGLKFMVYLQKENIIDESGMPKERFSAEFPKEGPSILRIQQVVRGDSAAYFCASSPPAGGGQPQHFGDGTRLSIL.

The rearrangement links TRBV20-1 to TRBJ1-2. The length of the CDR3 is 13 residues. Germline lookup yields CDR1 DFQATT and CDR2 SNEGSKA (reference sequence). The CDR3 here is CSARSNSGSGYTF.

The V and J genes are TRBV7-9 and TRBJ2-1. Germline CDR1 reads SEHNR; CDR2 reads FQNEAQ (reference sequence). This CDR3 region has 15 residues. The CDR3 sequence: CASSLSESSYNEQFF.

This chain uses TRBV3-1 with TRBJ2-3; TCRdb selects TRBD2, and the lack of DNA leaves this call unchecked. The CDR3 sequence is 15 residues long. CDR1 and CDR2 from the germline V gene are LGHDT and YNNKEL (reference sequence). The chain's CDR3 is CASSQRSRGGDTQYF.

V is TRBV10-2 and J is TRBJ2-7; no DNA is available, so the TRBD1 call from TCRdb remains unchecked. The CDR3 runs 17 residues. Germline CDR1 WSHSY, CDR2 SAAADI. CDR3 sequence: CASSGPGGTDFSYEQYF.

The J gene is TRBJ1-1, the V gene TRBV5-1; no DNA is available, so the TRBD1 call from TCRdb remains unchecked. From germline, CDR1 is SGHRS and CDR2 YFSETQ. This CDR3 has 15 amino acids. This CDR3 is CASSLEGQRNTEAFF.

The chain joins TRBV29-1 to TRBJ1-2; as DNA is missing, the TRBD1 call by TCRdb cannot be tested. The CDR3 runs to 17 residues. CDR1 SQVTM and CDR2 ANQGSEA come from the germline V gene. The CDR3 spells CSVLPAWGPRGVQGYTF.

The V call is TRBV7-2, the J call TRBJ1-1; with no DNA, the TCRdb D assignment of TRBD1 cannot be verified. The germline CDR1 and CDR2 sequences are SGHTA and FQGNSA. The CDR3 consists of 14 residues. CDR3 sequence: CASSLESGRTEAFF.

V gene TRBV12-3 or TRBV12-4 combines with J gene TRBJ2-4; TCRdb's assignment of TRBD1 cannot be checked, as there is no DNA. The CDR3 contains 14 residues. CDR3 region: CASTTPTGGNIQYF.